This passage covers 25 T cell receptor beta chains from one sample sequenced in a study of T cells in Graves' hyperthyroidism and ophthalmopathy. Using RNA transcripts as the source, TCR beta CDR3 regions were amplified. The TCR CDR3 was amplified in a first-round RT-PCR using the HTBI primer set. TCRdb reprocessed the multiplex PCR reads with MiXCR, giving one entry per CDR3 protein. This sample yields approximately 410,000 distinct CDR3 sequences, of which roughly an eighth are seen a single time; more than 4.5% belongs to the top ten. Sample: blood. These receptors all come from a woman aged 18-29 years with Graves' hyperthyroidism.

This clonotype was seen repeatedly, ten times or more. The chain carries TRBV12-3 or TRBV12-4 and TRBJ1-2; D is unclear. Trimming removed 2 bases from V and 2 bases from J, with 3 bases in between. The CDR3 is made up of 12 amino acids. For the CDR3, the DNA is TGTGCCAGCAGTTTAAGAAACTATGGCTACACCTTC. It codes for CASSLRNYGYTF.

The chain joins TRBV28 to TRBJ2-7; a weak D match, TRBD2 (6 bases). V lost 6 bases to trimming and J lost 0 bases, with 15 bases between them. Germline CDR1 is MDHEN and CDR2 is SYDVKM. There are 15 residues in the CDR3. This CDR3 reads CASRNSLATSYEQYF. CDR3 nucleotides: TGTGCCAGCAGAAATTCCCTAGCGACCTCCTACGAGCAGTACTTC.

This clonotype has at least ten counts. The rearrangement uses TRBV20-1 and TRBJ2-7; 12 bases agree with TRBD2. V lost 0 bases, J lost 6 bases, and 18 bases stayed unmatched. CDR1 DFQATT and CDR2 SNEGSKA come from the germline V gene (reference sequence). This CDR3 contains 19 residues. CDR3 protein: CSARDSRLAGAGGVSEQYF. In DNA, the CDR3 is TGCAGTGCTAGAGATAGCCGACTAGCGGGAGCAGGGGGGGTCTCCGAGCAGTACTTC.

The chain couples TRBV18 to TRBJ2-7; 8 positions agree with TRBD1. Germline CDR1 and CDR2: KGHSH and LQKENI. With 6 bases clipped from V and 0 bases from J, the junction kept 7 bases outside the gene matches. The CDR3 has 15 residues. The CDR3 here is CASSPGGRSSYEQYF. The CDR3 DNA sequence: TGTGCCAGCTCTCCAGGGGGCCGCTCCTCCTACGAGCAGTACTTC.

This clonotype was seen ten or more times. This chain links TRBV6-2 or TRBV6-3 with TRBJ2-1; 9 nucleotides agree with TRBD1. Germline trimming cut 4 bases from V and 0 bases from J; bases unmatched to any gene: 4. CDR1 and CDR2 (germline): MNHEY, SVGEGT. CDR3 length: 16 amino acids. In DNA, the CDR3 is TGTGCCAGCAGTTCGGACAGGGGATTCTCCTACAATGAGCAGTTCTTC. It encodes CASSSDRGFSYNEQFF.

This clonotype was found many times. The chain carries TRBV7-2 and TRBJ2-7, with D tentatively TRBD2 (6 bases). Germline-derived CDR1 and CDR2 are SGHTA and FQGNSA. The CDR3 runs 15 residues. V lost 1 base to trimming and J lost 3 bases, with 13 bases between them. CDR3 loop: CASSLVPGVVYEQYF. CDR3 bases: TGTGCCAGCAGCTTAGTCCCGGGAGTGGTCTACGAGCAGTACTTC. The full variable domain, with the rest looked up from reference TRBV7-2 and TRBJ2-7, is GAGVSQSPSNKVTEKGKDVELRCDPISGHTALYWYRQSLGQGLEFLIYFQGNSAPDKSGLPSDRFSAERTGGSVSTLTIQRTQQEDSAVYLCASSLVPGVVYEQYFGPGTRLTVT.

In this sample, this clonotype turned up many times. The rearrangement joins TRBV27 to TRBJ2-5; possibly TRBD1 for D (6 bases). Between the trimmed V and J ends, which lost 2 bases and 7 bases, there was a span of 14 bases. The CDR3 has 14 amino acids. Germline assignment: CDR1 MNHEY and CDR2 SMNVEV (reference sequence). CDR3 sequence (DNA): TGTGCCAGCAGTTTACTACAGGGTGACGGGACCCAGTACTTC. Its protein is CASSLLQGDGTQYF.

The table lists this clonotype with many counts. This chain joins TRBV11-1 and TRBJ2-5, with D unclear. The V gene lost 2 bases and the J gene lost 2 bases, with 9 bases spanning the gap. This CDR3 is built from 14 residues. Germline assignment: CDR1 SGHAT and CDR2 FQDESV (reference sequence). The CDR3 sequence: CASSLPPPQETQYF. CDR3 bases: TGTGCCAGCAGCTTACCACCCCCACAAGAGACCCAGTACTTC. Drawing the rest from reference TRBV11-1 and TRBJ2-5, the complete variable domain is EAEVAQSPRYKITEKSQAVAFWCDPISGHATLYWYRQILGQGPELLVQFQDESVVDDSQLPKDRFSAERLKGVDSTLKIQPAELGDSAMYLCASSLPPPQETQYFGPGTRLLVL.

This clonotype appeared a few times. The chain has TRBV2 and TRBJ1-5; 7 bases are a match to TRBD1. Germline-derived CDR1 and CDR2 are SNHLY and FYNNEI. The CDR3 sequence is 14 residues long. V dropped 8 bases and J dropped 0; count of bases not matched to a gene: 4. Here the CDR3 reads CASHRGRSNQPQHF. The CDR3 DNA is TGTGCCAGCCACAGGGGTCGTAGCAATCAGCCCCAGCATTTT.

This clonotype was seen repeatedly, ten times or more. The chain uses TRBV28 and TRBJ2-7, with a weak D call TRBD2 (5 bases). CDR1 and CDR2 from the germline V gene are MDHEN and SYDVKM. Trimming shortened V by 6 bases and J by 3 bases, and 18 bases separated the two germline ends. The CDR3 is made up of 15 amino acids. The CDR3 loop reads CASRGRVRHVYEQYF. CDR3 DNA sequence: TGTGCCAGCAGAGGGCGGGTCCGGCATGTCTACGAGCAGTACTTC.

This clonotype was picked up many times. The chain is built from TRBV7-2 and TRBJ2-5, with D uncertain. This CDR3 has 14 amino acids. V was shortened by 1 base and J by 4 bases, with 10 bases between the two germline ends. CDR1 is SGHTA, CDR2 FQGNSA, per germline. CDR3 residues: CASSLDFGSETQYF. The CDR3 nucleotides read TGTGCCAGCAGCTTAGATTTCGGATCAGAGACCCAGTACTTC.

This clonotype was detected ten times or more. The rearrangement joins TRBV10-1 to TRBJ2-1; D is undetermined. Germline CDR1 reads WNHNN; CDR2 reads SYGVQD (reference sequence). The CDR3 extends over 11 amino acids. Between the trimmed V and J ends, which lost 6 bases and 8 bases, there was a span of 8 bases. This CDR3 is CASSINDEQFF. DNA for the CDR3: TGCGCCAGCAGCATTAACGATGAGCAGTTCTTC.

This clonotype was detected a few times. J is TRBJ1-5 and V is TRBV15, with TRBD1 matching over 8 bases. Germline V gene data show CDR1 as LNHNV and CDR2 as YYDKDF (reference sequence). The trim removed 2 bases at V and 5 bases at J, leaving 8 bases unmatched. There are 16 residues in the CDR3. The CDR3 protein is CATSRTRQGRDQPQHF. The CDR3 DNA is TGTGCCACCAGCAGAACTCGACAGGGGCGAGATCAGCCCCAGCATTTT. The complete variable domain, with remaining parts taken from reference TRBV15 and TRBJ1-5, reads DAMVIQNPRYQVTQFGKPVTLSCSQTLNHNVMYWYQQKSSQAPKLLFHYYDKDFNNEADTPDNFQSRRPNTSFCFLDIRSPGLGDTAMYLCATSRTRQGRDQPQHFGDGTRLSIL.

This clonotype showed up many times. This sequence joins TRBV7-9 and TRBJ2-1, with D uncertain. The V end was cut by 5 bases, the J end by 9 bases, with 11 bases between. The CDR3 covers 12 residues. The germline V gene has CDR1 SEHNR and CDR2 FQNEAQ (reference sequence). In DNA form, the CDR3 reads TGTGCCAGCAGCCCGATGGGTGTTGAGCAGTTCTTC. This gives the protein CASSPMGVEQFF.

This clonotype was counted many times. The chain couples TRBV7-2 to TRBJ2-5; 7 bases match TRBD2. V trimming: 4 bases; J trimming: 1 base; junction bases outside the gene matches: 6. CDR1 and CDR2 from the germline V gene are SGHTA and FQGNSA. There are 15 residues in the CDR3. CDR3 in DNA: TGTGCCAGCAGCTCGCTCAGCGGGGTCCAAGAGACCCAGTACTTC. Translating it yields CASSSLSGVQETQYF.

The CDR3 DNA reads TGTGCCAGCAGCCGCAGACTAGACAACACCGGGGAGCTGTTTTTT. Residues: CASSRRLDNTGELFF. This chain uses TRBV7-2 with TRBJ2-2, with a tentative D call TRBD2 (6 bases). The CDR3 contains 15 residues. The V end lost 5 bases, the J end lost 2 bases, and 12 bases lay between the germline ends. Germline CDR1 and CDR2: SGHTA and FQGNSA.

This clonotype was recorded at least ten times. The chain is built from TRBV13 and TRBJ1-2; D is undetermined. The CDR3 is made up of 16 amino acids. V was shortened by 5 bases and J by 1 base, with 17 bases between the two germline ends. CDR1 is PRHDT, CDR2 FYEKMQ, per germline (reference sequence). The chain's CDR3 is CASSPPMVGLNYGYTF. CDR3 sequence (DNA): TGTGCCAGCAGCCCACCAATGGTCGGACTTAACTATGGCTACACCTTC.

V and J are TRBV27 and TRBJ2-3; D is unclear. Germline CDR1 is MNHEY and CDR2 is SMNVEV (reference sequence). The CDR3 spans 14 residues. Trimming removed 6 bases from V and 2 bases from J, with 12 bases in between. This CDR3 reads CASRFLTLTDTQYF. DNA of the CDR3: TGTGCCAGCAGATTCCTGACTCTCACAGATACGCAGTATTTT.

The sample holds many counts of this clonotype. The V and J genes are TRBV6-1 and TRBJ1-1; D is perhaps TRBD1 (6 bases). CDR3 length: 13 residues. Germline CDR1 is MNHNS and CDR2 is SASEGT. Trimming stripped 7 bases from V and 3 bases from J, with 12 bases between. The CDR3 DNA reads TGTGCCAGCACCGACAGGAGGGACACTGAAGCTTTCTTT. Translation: CASTDRRDTEAFF.

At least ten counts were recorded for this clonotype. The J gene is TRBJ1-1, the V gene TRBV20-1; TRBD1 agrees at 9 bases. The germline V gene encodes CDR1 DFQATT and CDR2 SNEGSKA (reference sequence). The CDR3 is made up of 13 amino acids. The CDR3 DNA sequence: TGCAGGCCTTCAACAGGGGGCAACACTGAAGCTTTCTTT. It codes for CRPSTGGNTEAFF.

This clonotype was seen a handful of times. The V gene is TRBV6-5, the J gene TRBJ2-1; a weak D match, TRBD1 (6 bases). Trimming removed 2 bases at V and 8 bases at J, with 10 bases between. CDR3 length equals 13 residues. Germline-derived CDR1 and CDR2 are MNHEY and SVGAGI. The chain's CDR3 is CASSYPRGDEQFF. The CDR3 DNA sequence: TGTGCCAGCAGTTACCCCAGGGGCGATGAGCAGTTCTTC.

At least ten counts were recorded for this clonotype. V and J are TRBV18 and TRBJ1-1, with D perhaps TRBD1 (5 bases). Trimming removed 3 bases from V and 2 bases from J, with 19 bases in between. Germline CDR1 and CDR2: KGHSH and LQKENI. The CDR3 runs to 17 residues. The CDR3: CASSPTSHRPGNTEAFF. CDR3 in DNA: TGTGCCAGCTCACCTACCTCGCACAGGCCCGGTAACACTGAAGCTTTCTTT.

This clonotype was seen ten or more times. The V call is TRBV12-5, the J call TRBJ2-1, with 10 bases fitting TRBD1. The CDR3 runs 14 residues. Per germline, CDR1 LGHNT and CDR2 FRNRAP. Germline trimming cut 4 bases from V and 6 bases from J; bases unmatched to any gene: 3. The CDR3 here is CASGSGQGSNEQFF. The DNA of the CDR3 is TGTGCTAGTGGTTCGGGACAGGGGAGCAATGAGCAGTTCTTC.

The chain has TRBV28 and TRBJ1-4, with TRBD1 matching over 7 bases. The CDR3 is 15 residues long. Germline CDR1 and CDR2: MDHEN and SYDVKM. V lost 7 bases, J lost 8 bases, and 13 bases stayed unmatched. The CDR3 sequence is CASMPGGGGREKLFF. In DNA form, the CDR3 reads TGTGCCAGCATGCCCGGAGGAGGGGGCCGGGAAAAACTGTTTTTT.

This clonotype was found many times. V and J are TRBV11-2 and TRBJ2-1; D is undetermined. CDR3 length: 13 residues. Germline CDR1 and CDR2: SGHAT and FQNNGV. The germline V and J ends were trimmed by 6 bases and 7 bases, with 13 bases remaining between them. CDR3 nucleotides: TGTGCCAGCAGTCTTGGGCTAGGGAATGAGCAGTTCTTC. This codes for CASSLGLGNEQFF.